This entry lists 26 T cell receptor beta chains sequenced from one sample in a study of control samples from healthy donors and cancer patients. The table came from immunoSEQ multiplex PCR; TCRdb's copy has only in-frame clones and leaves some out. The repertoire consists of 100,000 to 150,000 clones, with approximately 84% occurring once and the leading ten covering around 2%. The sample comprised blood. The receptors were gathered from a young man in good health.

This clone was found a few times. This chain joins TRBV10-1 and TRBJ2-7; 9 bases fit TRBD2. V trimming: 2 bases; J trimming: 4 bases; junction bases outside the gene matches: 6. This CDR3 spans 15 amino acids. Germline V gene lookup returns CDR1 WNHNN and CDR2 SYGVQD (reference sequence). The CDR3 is CASSENAGGPYEQYF. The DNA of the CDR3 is TGCGCCAGCAGTGAGAATGCGGGAGGGCCATACGAGCAGTACTTC.

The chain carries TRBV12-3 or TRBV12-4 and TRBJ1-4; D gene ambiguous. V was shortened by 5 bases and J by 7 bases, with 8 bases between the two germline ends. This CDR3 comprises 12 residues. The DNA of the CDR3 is TGTGCCAGCAGTCCAACCATTGAAAAACTGTTTTTT. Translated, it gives CASSPTIEKLFF.

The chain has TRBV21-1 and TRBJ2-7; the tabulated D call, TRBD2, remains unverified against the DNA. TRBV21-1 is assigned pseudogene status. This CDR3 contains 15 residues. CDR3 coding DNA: TGTGCCAGCAGCAAAGAGGGGAGGCTAGCCCACGAGCAGTACTTC. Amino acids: CASSKEGRLAHEQYF.

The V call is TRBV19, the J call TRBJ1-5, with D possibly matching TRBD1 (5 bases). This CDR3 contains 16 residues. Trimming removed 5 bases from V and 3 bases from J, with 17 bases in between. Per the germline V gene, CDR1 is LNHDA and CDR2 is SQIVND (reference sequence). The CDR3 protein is CASSSAAQVFNQPQHF. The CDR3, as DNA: TGTGCCAGTAGTTCGGCCGCACAGGTGTTCAATCAGCCCCAGCATTTT.

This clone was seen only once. CDR3 sequence: CASKETGGSEAFF. The CDR3 region has the DNA TGTGCCAGCAAAGAGACAGGGGGCTCTGAAGCTTTCTTT. This chain uses TRBV2 with TRBJ1-1; the match to TRBD1 covers 10 bases. The CDR3 sequence is 13 residues long. V shed 7 bases, J shed 6 bases, and the junction held 5 bases outside the gene matches. CDR1 is SNHLY, CDR2 FYNNEI, per germline. Filled out from reference TRBV2 and TRBJ1-1, the complete variable domain reads EPEVTQTPSHQVTQMGQEVILRCVPISNHLYFYWYRQILGQKVEFLVSFYNNEISEKSEIFDDQFSVERPDGSNFTLKIRSTKLEDSAMYFCASKETGGSEAFFGQGTRLTVV.

CDR3 protein: CASSRTSGSRAGELFF. The CDR3 DNA is TGTGCCAGCAGCCGGACTAGCGGGAGTCGGGCCGGGGAGCTGTTTTTT. The chain carries TRBV7-9 and TRBJ2-2; the match to TRBD2 covers 13 bases. Germline lookup yields CDR1 SEHNR and CDR2 FQNEAQ (reference sequence). This CDR3 is built from 16 residues. The V and J ends lost 5 bases and 6 bases, in that order; junction bases with no gene match: 6.

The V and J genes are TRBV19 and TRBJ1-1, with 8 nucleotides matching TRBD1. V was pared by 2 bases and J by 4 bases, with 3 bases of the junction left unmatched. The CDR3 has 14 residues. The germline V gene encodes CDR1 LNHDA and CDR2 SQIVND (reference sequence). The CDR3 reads CASSIQGAVTEAFF. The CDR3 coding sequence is TGTGCCAGTAGTATACAGGGGGCTGTCACTGAAGCTTTCTTT.

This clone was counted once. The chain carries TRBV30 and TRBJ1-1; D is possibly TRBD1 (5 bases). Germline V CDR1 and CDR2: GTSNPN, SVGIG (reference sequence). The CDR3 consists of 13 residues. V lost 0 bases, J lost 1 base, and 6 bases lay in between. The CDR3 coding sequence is TGTGCCTGGAGTGTCGGGGGGAACACTGAAGCTTTCTTT. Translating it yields CAWSVGGNTEAFF.

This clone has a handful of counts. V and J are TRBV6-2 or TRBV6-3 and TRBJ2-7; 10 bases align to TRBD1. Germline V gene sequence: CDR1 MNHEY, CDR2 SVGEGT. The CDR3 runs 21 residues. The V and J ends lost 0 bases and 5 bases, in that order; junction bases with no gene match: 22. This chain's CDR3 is CASSYSFPSILSDRGRNEQYF. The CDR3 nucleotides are TGTGCCAGCAGTTACTCCTTCCCGAGTATTCTCTCGGACAGGGGGAGAAACGAGCAGTACTTC.

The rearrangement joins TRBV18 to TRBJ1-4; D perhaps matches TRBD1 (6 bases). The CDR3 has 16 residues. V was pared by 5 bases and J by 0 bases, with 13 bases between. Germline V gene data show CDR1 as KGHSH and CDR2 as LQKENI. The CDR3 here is CASSAGTPATNEKLFF. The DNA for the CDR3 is TGTGCCAGCTCAGCGGGGACACCTGCAACTAATGAAAAACTGTTTTTT. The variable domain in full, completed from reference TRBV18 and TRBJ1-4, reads NAGVMQNPRHLVRRRGQEARLRCSPMKGHSHVYWYRQLPEEGLKFMVYLQKENIIDESGMPKERFSAEFPKEGPSILRIQQVVRGDSAAYFCASSAGTPATNEKLFFGSGTQLSVL.

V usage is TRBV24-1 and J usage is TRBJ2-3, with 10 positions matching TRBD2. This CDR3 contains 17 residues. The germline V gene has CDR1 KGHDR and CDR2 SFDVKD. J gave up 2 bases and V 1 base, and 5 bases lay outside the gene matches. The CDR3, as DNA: TGTGCCACCAGTGATTTCCACACTAGCGGGAACACAGATACGCAGTATTTT. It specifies CATSDFHTSGNTDTQYF.

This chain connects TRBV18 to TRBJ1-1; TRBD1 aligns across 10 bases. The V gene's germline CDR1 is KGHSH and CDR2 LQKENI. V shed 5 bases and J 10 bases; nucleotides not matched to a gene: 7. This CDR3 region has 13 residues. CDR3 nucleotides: TGTGCCAGCTCAGCGACAGGGGGCTTACGAGCTTTCTTT. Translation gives CASSATGGLRAFF.

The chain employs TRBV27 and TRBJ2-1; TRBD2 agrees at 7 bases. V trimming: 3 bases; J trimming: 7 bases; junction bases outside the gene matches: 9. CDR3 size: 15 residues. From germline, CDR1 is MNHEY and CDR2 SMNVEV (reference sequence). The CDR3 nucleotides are TGTGCCAGCAGTTTGACTAGCCCTATTTCTAATGAGCAGTTCTTC. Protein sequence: CASSLTSPISNEQFF.

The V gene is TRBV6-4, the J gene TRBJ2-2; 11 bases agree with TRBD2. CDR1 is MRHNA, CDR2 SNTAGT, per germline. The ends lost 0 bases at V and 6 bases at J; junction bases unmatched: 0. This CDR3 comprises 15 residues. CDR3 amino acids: CASSDSLAGAGELFF. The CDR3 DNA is TGTGCCAGCAGTGACTCACTAGCGGGAGCCGGGGAGCTGTTTTTT.

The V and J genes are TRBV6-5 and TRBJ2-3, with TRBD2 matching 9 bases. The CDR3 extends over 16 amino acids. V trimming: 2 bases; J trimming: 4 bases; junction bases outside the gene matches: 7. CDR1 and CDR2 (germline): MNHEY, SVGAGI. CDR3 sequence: CASSYQQTSGADTQYF. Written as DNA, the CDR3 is TGTGCCAGCAGTTACCAACAGACTAGCGGCGCAGATACGCAGTATTTT.

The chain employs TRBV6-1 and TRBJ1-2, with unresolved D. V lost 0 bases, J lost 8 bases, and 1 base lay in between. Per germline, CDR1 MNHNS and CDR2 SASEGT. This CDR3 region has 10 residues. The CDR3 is CASSEAGYTF. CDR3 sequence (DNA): TGTGCCAGCAGTGAAGCGGGCTACACCTTC.

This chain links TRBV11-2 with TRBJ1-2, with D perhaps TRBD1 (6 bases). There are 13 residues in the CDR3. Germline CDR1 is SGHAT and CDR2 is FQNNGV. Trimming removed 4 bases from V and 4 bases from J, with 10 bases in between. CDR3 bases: TGTGCCAGCAGCTCCAGGACAGCCTATGGCTACACCTTC. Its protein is CASSSRTAYGYTF.

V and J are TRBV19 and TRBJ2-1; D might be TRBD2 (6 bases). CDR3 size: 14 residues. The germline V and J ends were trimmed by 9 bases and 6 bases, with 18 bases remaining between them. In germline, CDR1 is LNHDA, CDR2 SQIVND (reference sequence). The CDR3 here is CASRPSGSSNEQFF. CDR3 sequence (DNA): TGTGCCAGCCGACCCAGCGGGTCGTCCAATGAGCAGTTCTTC.

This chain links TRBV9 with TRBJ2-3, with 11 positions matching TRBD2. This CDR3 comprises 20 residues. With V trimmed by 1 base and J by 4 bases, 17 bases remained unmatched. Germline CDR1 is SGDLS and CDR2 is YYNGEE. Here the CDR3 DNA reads TGTGCCAGCAGCGTAAACGCCCTAGCGGGAGGCCCGATTGGGGCAGATACGCAGTATTTT. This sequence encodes CASSVNALAGGPIGADTQYF.

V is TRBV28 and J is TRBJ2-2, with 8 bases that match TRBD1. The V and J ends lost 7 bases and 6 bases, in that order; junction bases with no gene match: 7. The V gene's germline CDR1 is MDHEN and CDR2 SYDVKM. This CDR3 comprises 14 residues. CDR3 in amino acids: CASIGQGGAGELFF. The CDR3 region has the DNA TGTGCCAGCATCGGACAGGGAGGCGCCGGGGAGCTGTTTTTT.

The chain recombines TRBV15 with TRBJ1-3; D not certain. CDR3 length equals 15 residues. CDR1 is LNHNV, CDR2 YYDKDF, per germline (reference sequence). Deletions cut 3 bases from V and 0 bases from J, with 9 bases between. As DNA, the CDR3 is TGTGCCACCAGCAGTTCGGCCGGCTCTGGAAACACCATATATTTT. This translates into CATSSSAGSGNTIYF.

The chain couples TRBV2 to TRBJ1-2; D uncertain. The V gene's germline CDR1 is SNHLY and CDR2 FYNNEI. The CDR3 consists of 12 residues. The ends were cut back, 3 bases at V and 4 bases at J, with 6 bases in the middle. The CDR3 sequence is CASSDAVYGYTF. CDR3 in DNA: TGTGCCAGCAGTGATGCAGTCTATGGCTACACCTTC.

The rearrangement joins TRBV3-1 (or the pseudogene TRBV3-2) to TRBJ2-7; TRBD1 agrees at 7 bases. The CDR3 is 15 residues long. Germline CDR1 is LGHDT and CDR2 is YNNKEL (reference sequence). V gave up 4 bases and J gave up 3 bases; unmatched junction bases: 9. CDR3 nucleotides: TGTGCCAGCAGCCCTAGGACAGGATCTTACTACGAGCAGTACTTC. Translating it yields CASSPRTGSYYEQYF.

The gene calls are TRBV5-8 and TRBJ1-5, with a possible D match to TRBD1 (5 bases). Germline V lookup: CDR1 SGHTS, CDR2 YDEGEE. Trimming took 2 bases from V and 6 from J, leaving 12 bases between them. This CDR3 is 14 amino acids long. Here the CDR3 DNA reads TGTGCCAGCAGCTTTAGAGGGGTGGGTCAGCCCCAGCATTTT. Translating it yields CASSFRGVGQPQHF.

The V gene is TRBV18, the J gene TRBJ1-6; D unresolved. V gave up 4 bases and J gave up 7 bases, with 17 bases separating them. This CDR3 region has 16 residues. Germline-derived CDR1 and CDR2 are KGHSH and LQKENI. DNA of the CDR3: TGTGCCAGCTCACTGAAGGAGGGAGGGCCGAATTCACCCCTCCACTTT. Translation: CASSLKEGGPNSPLHF.

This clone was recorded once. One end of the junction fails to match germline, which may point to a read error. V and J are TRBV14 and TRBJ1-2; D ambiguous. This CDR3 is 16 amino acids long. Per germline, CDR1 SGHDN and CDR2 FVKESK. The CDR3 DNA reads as TGTACCAGCAGCCAAGTGGAGGGTCGATTGGTCCCTGGCTACACCTTC. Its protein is CTSSQVEGRLVPGYTF.